This T cell receptor beta chain stems from a study of PD-L1 blockade in urothelial cancer. Sample time point: pretreatment peripheral blood. Clones were sequenced by immunoSEQ multiplex PCR, and TCRdb holds only the in-frame ones, with some missing. The table includes about 63,000 clones, roughly 79% detected once. Only one count was recorded for this clone. CDR1 and CDR2 (germline): MNHNS, SASEGT. Trimming took 0 bases from V and 5 from J, leaving 11 bases between them. This CDR3 is built from 15 residues. This material consisted of PBMCs, taken around atezolizumab (anti-PD-L1) treatment. The V gene is TRBV6-1, the J gene TRBJ1-5; D is perhaps TRBD1 (6 bases). The receptor's source is a man in his 70s with urothelial cancer. CDR3 region: CASSEAPGHYQPQHF. CDR3 nucleotides: TGTGCCAGCAGTGAAGCCCCGGGACACTATCAGCCCCAGCATTTT.